The rows below give T cell receptor beta chains drawn from one sample of a study of regulatory T cells in long-lasting Graves disease. TCRdb called the multiplex PCR reads again in MiXCR, with one record for every CDR3 protein. Of about 220,000 distinct CDR3 sequences in the sample, around 20% were seen once. The same sample was also studied in work on T cells in Graves' hyperthyroidism and ophthalmopathy.

The sample consisted of peripheral blood mononuclear cells (PBMCs), taken at new diagnosis, from a patient treated with antithyroid drugs. The source of these receptors is a woman in her twenties or thirties with Graves disease. CDR3s include the opening cysteine and the closing phenylalanine or tryptophan. A D gene is named only where the DNA matches it firmly. Expanded clones are given a class, and other clones once, few, many or no size at all.

TRBJ2-2	NA	TRBV5-6	NA	CANSLEGGANTGELFF	TGTGCCAACAGCTTGGAGGGGGGGGCGAACACCGGGGAGCTGTTTTTT
TRBJ2-2	NA	TRBV20-1	many	CSAIALRAGELFF	TGCAGTGCTATAGCTCTACGGGCCGGGGAGCTGTTTTTT
TRBJ2-1	TRBD1	TRBV30	many	CAWTRQGAVGYNEQFF	TGTGCCTGGACCCGACAGGGGGCAGTAGGCTACAATGAGCAGTTCTTC
TRBJ2-1	NA	TRBV12-3/TRBV12-4	many	CASSPAIYNEQFF	TGTGCCAGCAGTCCCGCGATTTACAATGAGCAGTTCTTC
TRBJ2-5	TRBD1	TRBV6-4	many	CASIGQGVCPQEQETQYF	TGTGCCAGCATTGGACAGGGGGTATGTCCGCAAGAACAAGAGACCCAGTACTTC
TRBJ1-1	NA	TRBV18	many	CASSAAMNTEAFF	TGTGCCAGCTCGGCAGCGATGAACACTGAAGCTTTCTTT
TRBJ1-2	NA	TRBV3-1	many	CASSQVQFGYGYTF	TGTGCCAGCAGCCAAGTTCAATTCGGCTATGGCTACACCTTC
TRBJ1-2	TRBD1	TRBV5-1	many	CASSPMTGGYGYTF	TGCGCCAGCTCCCCGATGACAGGGGGCTATGGCTACACCTTC
TRBJ1-2	TRBD1	TRBV7-3	few	CASSYAGTGDGYTF	TGTGCCAGCAGCTATGCCGGGACAGGGGATGGCTACACCTTC
TRBJ1-2	NA	TRBV7-6	NA	CASTQTYPNYGYTF	TGTGCCAGCACCCAGACTTATCCTAACTATGGCTACACCTTC
TRBJ2-3	TRBD2	TRBV24-1	NA	CATSDPRAGGDTDTQYF	TGTGCCACCAGTGATCCCCGAGCGGGAGGAGACACAGATACGCAGTATTTT
TRBJ2-1	NA	TRBV30	many	CAWSEDWDEQFF	TGTGCCTGGAGCGAGGACTGGGATGAGCAGTTCTTC
TRBJ2-7	NA	TRBV18	NA	CASSLTKGRVPYEQYF	TGTGCCAGCTCACTAACCAAGGGGCGGGTGCCCTACGAGCAGTACTTC
TRBJ2-7	NA	TRBV6-1	NA	CASTAETYEQYF	TGTGCCAGCACCGCGGAGACCTACGAGCAGTACTTC
TRBJ2-6	NA	TRBV4-2	NA	CASSQERGSNSGANVLTF	TGTGCCAGCAGCCAAGAGAGGGGTTCCAACTCTGGGGCCAACGTCCTGACTTTC
TRBJ1-3	NA	TRBV18	many	CASSRDSSTGNTIYF	TGTGCCAGCTCCCGGGACTCCTCCACTGGAAACACCATATATTTT
TRBJ2-7	TRBD1	TRBV20-1	many	CSGVEWGQGSYEQYF	TGCAGTGGGGTCGAATGGGGACAGGGGTCCTACGAGCAGTACTTC
TRBJ2-7	NA	TRBV20-1	many	CSGVAPGITYEQYF	TGCAGTGGTGTCGCCCCAGGAATAACCTACGAGCAGTACTTC
TRBJ1-6	NA	TRBV3-1	NA	CASSQEVTPRVSPLHF	TGTGCCAGCAGCCAAGAAGTAACCCCCAGAGTTTCACCCCTCCACTTT
TRBJ1-1	NA	TRBV6-1	many	CASGGGRNTEAFF	TGTGCCAGCGGTGGTGGCAGGAACACTGAAGCTTTCTTT
TRBJ1-4	NA	TRBV7-8	many	CASSLVGHTATNEKLFF	TGTGCCAGCAGCTTAGTCGGGCACACTGCAACTAATGAAAAACTGTTTTTT
TRBJ1-1	NA	TRBV28	many	CASSSLNRPEAFF	TGTGCCAGCAGTTCCCTAAACCGCCCTGAAGCTTTCTTT
TRBJ2-2	NA	TRBV12-3/TRBV12-4	many	CASKGVNTGELFF	TGTGCCAGCAAGGGCGTGAACACCGGGGAGCTGTTTTTT
TRBJ2-5	NA	TRBV12-3/TRBV12-4	NA	CASRLGWLQQETQYF	TGTGCCAGCAGACTAGGTTGGCTACAACAAGAGACCCAGTACTTC
TRBJ2-5	NA	TRBV6-1	NA	CAGSTQETQYF	TGTGCCGGCAGTACCCAAGAGACCCAGTACTTC
TRBJ2-3	NA	TRBV6-2/TRBV6-3	many	CASSWREHTDTQYF	TGTGCCAGCTCCTGGAGGGAGCACACAGATACGCAGTATTTT
TRBJ1-2	NA	TRBV12-3/TRBV12-4	NA	CAISGEGNVNYGYTF	TGTGCCATCTCTGGGGAGGGCAACGTGAACTATGGCTACACCTTC
TRBJ2-1	NA	TRBV11-3	many	CASSLDLQVMAYNEQFF	TGTGCCAGCAGCTTAGATCTTCAGGTCATGGCCTACAATGAGCAGTTCTTC
TRBJ1-3	NA	TRBV4-1	many	CASSQPRDSYTIYF	TGCGCCAGCAGCCAACCCCGGGACTCCTACACCATATATTTT
TRBJ2-3	TRBD1	TRBV6-5	many	CASSLGQRTDTQYF	TGTGCCAGCAGTTTGGGACAGCGCACAGATACGCAGTATTTT
TRBJ1-6	NA	TRBV28	NA	CASSLNGDNSPLHF	TGTGCCAGCAGTTTAAACGGAGATAATTCACCCCTCCACTTT
TRBJ2-3	TRBD2	TRBV10-2	many	CASSTGTSNTQYF	TGCGCCAGCAGTACTGGGACTAGCAATACGCAGTATTTT
TRBJ2-7	NA	TRBV5-1	few	CASSPSSGYEQYF	TGCGCCAGCAGCCCGAGCTCCGGTTACGAGCAGTACTTC
TRBJ2-1	TRBD1	TRBV30	NA	CAFGQGIEQFF	TGTGCCTTCGGACAGGGGATTGAGCAGTTCTTC
TRBJ2-7	NA	TRBV10-3	many	CAQSADSYEQYF	TGTGCCCAATCCGCCGACTCCTACGAGCAGTACTTC
TRBJ2-7	TRBD1	TRBV3-1	many	CASSRGQVDVGQYF	TGTGCCAGCAGCCGAGGACAGGTAGACGTGGGGCAGTACTTC
TRBJ2-5	TRBD2	TRBV20-1	many	CSARTSVTQGTQYF	TGCAGTGCCAGGACTAGCGTGACACAGGGGACCCAGTACTTC
TRBJ1-2	NA	TRBV14	few	CASSQDYAGGYGYTF	TGTGCCAGCAGCCAAGATTACGCAGGAGGATATGGCTACACCTTC
TRBJ2-3	TRBD1	TRBV28	NA	CASSFPGQGTDTQYF	TGTGCCAGCAGTTTCCCGGGACAGGGCACAGATACGCAGTATTTT
TRBJ2-5	NA	TRBV18	many	CASSPDRETQYF	TGTGCCAGCTCACCTGACCGGGAGACCCAGTACTTC
TRBJ2-7	NA	TRBV30	many	CAWSWDLAYEQYF	TGTGCCTGGAGTTGGGACCTAGCCTACGAGCAGTACTTC
TRBJ2-3	TRBD2	TRBV25-1	many	CASSEPGLAHLQYF	TGTGCCAGCAGTGAACCGGGACTAGCCCATCTGCAGTATTTT